The clone carrying this T cell receptor beta chain occurred once. TCRdb's copy holds only in-frame clones and misses some; the assay was immunoSEQ multiplex PCR. The sample carries approximately 160,000 clones, around nine tenths recorded once. Trimming pared 3 bases from V and 8 bases from J, leaving 8 bases between. The CDR3 totals 12 residues. CDR1 ENHRY and CDR2 SYGVKD come from the germline V gene. This record belongs to a study of T cell responses to AZD1222 COVID-19 vaccine. Sample: peripheral blood, taken on day 0 of AZD1222 vaccination. The clonotype comes from an adult in good health. V usage is TRBV10-3 and J usage is TRBJ1-5; D is uncertain. The CDR3 coding sequence is TGTGCCATCAGTGACCCCCCCAAGCCCCAGCATTTT. This sequence encodes CAISDPPKPQHF.